A single sample gave rise to the 8 T cell receptor beta chains below, sequenced in a study of blood T cells in healthy people across ages. A second roughly 6 to 11 cycle PCR used barcoded and J-beta primers. TCRdb called the 5' RACE reads again in MiXCR, with one record for every CDR3 protein. The data show about 640,000 distinct CDR3 sequences, around three fifths seen once. The source material was blood. The receptors were sampled from a man between 60 and 70 years old in good health.

This chain connects TRBV6-1 to TRBJ1-4; D is unresolved. The CDR3 is made up of 16 amino acids. The germline gives CDR1 MNHNS, CDR2 SASEGT. Trimming removed 6 bases at V and 3 bases at J, with 17 bases between. The CDR3 reads CASRRTEVGSNEKLFF. CDR3 DNA sequence: TGTGCCAGCAGGAGGACGGAGGTTGGGTCTAATGAAAAACTGTTTTTT.

This clonotype was seen just once. V gene TRBV11-2 combines with J gene TRBJ1-2; D is unclear. V lost 5 bases to trimming and J lost 2 bases, with 18 bases between them. The germline V gene has CDR1 SGHAT and CDR2 FQNNGV. The CDR3 has 16 residues. CDR3 DNA sequence: TGTGCCAGCAGCCAACCCTCGGCGGCTGGGAACTATGGCTACACCTTC. Its protein is CASSQPSAAGNYGYTF.

The chain carries TRBV28 and TRBJ1-2; D is uncertain. The germline gives CDR1 MDHEN, CDR2 SYDVKM. The ends were cut back, 3 bases at V and 7 bases at J, with 18 bases in the middle. CDR3 length equals 15 residues. CDR3 coding DNA: TGTGCCAGCAGTTTGGGAGGAAGCCGAATAGTTGGCTACACCTTC. It yields the protein CASSLGGSRIVGYTF.

Points on this clonotype: This could be a read error, since a much larger clone is one nucleotide away. The V and J genes are TRBV29-1 and TRBJ2-1, with D possibly being TRBD2 (5 bases). Germline V gene data show CDR1 as SQVTM and CDR2 as ANQGSEA. CDR3 length equals 12 residues. V dropped 6 bases and J dropped 6 bases, with 12 bases sitting between them. CDR3 DNA sequence: TGCAGCGTAAGGCGGGCAGGCAATGAGCAGTTCTTC. Its translation: CSVRRAGNEQFF.

The chain joins TRBV12-3 or TRBV12-4 to TRBJ2-3; D may be TRBD2 (5 bases). Trimming shortened V by 6 bases and J by 2 bases, and 18 bases separated the two germline ends. CDR3 length: 16 residues. The CDR3 loop is CASSPGMGRNTDTQYF. CDR3 bases: TGTGCCAGCAGCCCCGGGATGGGTCGAAACACAGATACGCAGTATTTT.

J is TRBJ2-4 and V is TRBV12-3 or TRBV12-4; tentative D call: TRBD1 (6 bases). Trimming took off 7 bases at V and 13 bases at J, with 26 bases between the two ends. This CDR3 spans 15 amino acids. In DNA form, the CDR3 reads TGTGCCAGCACCCGAGGTGATACAGGGTCGCCGGAGCAGTACTTC. Its protein product is CASTRGDTGSPEQYF.

Ten or more counts support this clonotype. The chain is built from TRBV10-3 and TRBJ1-1; the D gene is possibly TRBD1 (6 bases). In germline, CDR1 is ENHRY, CDR2 SYGVKD. The V end lost 4 bases, the J end lost 1 base, and 16 bases lay between the germline ends. CDR3 length equals 16 residues. The CDR3 protein is CAISGTATGRNTEAFF. The DNA for the CDR3 is TGTGCCATCAGTGGGACAGCCACTGGGAGGAACACTGAAGCTTTCTTT.

The CDR3: CSVSASGGRSEKLFF. CDR3 in DNA: TGCAGCGTTTCTGCTTCAGGGGGCCGGAGTGAAAAACTGTTTTTT. This chain joins TRBV29-1 and TRBJ1-4; 8 nucleotides line up with TRBD1. CDR3 length: 15 residues. Germline CDR1 is SQVTM and CDR2 is ANQGSEA. After removal of 5 bases from V and 7 bases from J, the junction contained 12 bases not matched to a gene.